The 9 T cell receptor beta chains presented below share a single source sample, sequenced in a study of control samples from healthy donors and cancer patients. Assay: immunoSEQ multiplex PCR; the TCRdb copy retains only in-frame clones and omits some. The sample has 90,000 to 100,000 clones, 79% seen once. The sample comprised blood. All receptors come from a woman between 25 and 40 years old in good health.

The V and J genes are TRBV19 and TRBJ2-1, with D perhaps TRBD2 (5 bases). Germline V lookup: CDR1 LNHDA, CDR2 SQIVND (reference sequence). Trimming removed 4 bases from V and 3 bases from J, with 16 bases in between. CDR3 length: 16 residues. The CDR3 loop reads CASSTPLGEFYNEQFF. The CDR3 nucleotides are TGTGCCAGTAGTACCCCCCTCGGGGAGTTCTACAATGAGCAGTTCTTC.

This clone came up a few times. This chain links TRBV5-8 with TRBJ2-3, with no clear D. Germline CDR1 SGHTS, CDR2 YDEGEE. The CDR3 runs 14 residues. The ends were cut back, 0 bases at V and 2 bases at J, with 7 bases in the middle. CDR3: CASSLGLLTDTQYF. CDR3 in DNA: TGTGCCAGCAGCTTGGGACTTCTCACAGATACGCAGTATTTT.

The chain joins TRBV9 to TRBJ2-1; 12 bases fit TRBD2. CDR1 is SGDLS, CDR2 YYNGEE, per germline. CDR3 length: 16 residues. J lost 7 bases, V lost 4 bases, and 9 bases had no gene match. CDR3 sequence reads: CASSTPSSGGVNEQFF. Here the CDR3 DNA reads TGTGCCAGCAGCACCCCTTCTAGCGGGGGGGTTAATGAGCAGTTCTTC. The whole variable domain, filled in from reference TRBV9 and TRBJ2-1, reads DSGVTQTPKHLITATGQRVTLRCSPRSGDLSVYWYQQSLDQGLQFLIQYYNGEERAKGNILERFSAQQFPDLHSELNLSSLELGDSALYFCASSTPSSGGVNEQFFGPGTRLTVL.

The chain recombines TRBV2 with TRBJ1-2; D may be TRBD1 (5 bases). This CDR3 spans 13 amino acids. Trimming left V 4 bases short and J 8 bases short, with 14 bases between. CDR1 and CDR2 (germline): SNHLY, FYNNEI. The CDR3 coding sequence is TGTGCCAGCAGTGTCCGAGGGGAGAGCGGCTACACCTTC. It codes for CASSVRGESGYTF. The full variable domain, with the rest looked up from reference TRBV2 and TRBJ1-2, is EPEVTQTPSHQVTQMGQEVILRCVPISNHLYFYWYRQILGQKVEFLVSFYNNEISEKSEIFDDQFSVERPDGSNFTLKIRSTKLEDSAMYFCASSVRGESGYTFGSGTRLTVV.

This chain uses TRBV29-1 with TRBJ1-2; 11 bases fit TRBD1. The germline V gene encodes CDR1 SQVTM and CDR2 ANQGSEA. The V gene end was trimmed by 2 bases and the J gene end by 4 bases; junction bases not matched to a gene: 6. The CDR3 sequence is 15 residues long. CDR3 nucleotides: TGCAGCGTTGAAAAGGACAGGGGGCTGGGCTATGGCTACACCTTC. This codes for CSVEKDRGLGYGYTF.

V is TRBV5-1 and J is TRBJ2-2; 11 nucleotides agree with TRBD1. The CDR3 loop spans 16 amino acids. The V gene end was trimmed by 3 bases and the J gene end by 3 bases; junction bases not matched to a gene: 4. In germline, CDR1 is SGHRS, CDR2 YFSETQ. CDR3 DNA: TGCGCCAGCAGCTCGAAGGGACAGGGGGACACCGGGGAGCTGTTTTTT. Translating it yields CASSSKGQGDTGELFF.

The J gene is TRBJ2-7, the V gene TRBV21-1; the table's TRBD1 call for D was not verified on the DNA. TRBV21-1 is deemed a pseudogene. The CDR3 loop spans 15 amino acids. CDR3 loop: CASPRDTGEIYEQYF. The CDR3 nucleotides are TGTGCCAGCCCGAGGGACACCGGTGAGATCTACGAGCAGTACTTC.

The V gene is TRBV9, the J gene TRBJ1-4, with 9 bases fitting TRBD1. Germline loops: CDR1 SGDLS, CDR2 YYNGEE. The CDR3 extends over 16 amino acids. Losses at the gene ends were 6 bases for V and 7 bases for J; bases not matched to a gene: 13. The CDR3 protein is CASKAGEGQGGEKLFF. The CDR3 nucleotides are TGTGCCAGCAAGGCGGGTGAGGGACAGGGTGGTGAAAAACTGTTTTTT.

The V gene is TRBV5-1, the J gene TRBJ1-2, with 7 bases matching TRBD1. Germline V gene data show CDR1 as SGHRS and CDR2 as YFSETQ. This CDR3 has 14 amino acids. The junction had 11 bases not matched to a gene; V was cut back by 4 bases and J by 8 bases. The CDR3, as DNA: TGCGCCAGCAGCATACCACAGGGGAGCGGAGGCTACACCTTC. This translates into CASSIPQGSGGYTF.